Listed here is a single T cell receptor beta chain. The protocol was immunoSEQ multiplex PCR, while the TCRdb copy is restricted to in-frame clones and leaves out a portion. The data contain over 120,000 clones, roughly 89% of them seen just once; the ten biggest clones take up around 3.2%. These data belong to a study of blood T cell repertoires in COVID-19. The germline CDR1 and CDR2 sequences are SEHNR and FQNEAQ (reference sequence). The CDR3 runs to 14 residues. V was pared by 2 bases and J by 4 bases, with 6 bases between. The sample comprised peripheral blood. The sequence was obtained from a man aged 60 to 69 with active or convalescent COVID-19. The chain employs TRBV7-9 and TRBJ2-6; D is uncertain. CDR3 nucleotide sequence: TGTGCCAGCAGCTTAAGAGCCGGGGCCAACGTCCTGACTTTC. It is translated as CASSLRAGANVLTF.